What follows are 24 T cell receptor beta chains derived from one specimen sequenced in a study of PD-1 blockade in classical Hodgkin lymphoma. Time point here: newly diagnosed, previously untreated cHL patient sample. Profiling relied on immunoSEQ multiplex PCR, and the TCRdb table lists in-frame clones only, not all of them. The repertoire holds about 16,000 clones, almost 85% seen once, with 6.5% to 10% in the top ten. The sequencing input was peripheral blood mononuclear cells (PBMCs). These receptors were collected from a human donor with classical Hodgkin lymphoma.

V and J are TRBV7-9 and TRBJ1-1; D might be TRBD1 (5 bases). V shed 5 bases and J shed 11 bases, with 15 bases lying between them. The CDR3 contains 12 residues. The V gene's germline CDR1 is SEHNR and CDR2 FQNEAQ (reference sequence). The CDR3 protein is CASSPGPTGAFF. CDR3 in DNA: TGTGCCAGCAGCCCGGGACCCACTGGGGCTTTCTTT.

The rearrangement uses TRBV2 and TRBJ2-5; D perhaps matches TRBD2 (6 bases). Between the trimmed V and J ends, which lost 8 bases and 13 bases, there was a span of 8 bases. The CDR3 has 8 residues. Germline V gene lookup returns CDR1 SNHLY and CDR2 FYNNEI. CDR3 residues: CASGTPYF. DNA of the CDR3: TGTGCCAGCGGGACTCCGTACTTC.

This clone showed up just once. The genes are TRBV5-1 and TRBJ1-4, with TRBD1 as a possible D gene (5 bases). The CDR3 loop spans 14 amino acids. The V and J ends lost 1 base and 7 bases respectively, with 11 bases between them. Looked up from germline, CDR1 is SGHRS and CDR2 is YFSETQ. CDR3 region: CASSLSQGGEKLFF. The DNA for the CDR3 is TGCGCCAGCAGCTTGTCCCAGGGAGGTGAAAAACTGTTTTTT.

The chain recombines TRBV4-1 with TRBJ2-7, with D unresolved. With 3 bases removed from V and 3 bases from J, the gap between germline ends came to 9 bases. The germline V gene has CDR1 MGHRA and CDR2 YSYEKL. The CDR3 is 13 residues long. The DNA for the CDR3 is TGCGCCAGCAGCCACCCTGGGAACTACGAGCAGTACTTC. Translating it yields CASSHPGNYEQYF.

CDR3 coding DNA: TGTGCCAGCAGCTTATACCTCGGACCCAAAGGGCGGGGGGATACGCAGTATTTT. Encoded protein: CASSLYLGPKGRGDTQYF. V is TRBV7-9 and J is TRBJ2-3; TRBD2 aligns across 7 bases. The CDR3 extends over 18 amino acids. Trimming took 2 bases from V and 6 from J; bases not matched to a gene: 17. CDR1 and CDR2 (germline): SEHNR, FQNEAQ (reference sequence).

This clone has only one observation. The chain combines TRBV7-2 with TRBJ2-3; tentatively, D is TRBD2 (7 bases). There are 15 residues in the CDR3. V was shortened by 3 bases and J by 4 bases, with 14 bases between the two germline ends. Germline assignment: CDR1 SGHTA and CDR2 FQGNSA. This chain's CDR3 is CASSLRGQSADTQYF. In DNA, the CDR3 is TGTGCCAGCAGCTTGCGGGGGCAGAGTGCAGATACGCAGTATTTT.

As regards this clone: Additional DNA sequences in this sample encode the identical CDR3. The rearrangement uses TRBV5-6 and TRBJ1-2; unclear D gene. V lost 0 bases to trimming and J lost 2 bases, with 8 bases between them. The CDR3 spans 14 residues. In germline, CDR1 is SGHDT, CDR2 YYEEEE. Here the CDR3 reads CASSLGPENYGYTF. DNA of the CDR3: TGTGCCAGCAGCTTGGGGCCGGAGAACTATGGCTACACCTTC.

In DNA, the CDR3 is TGTGCCAGCAGGGCCAGGGACCAATCCCTCTATGGCTACACCTTC. Translation: CASRARDQSLYGYTF. V and J are TRBV6-1 and TRBJ1-2, with a possible D match to TRBD1 (5 bases). Germline values: CDR1 MNHNS, CDR2 SASEGT. This CDR3 contains 15 residues. V dropped 6 bases and J dropped 4 bases, with 18 bases sitting between them.

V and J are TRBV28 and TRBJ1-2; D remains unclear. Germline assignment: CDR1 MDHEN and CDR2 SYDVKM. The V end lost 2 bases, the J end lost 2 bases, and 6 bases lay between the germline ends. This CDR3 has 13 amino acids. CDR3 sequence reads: CASSLPVNYGYTF. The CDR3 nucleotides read TGTGCCAGCAGTTTACCCGTGAACTATGGCTACACCTTC.

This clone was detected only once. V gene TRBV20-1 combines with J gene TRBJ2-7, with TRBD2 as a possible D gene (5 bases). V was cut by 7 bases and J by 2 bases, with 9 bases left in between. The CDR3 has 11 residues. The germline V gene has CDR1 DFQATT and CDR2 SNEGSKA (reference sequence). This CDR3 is CSGTRPYEQYF. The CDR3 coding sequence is TGCAGTGGGACTCGTCCCTACGAGCAGTACTTC.

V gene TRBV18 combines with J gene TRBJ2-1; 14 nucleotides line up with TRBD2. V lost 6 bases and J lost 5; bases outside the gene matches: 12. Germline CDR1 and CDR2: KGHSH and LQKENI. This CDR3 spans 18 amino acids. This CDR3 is CASSPGTSGRVSNNEQFF. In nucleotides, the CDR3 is TGTGCCAGCTCCCCCGGGACTAGCGGGAGAGTCTCAAACAATGAGCAGTTCTTC.

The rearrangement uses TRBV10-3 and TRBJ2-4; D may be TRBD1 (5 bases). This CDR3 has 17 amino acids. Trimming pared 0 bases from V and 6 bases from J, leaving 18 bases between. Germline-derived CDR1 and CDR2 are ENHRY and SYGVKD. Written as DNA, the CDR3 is TGTGCCATCAGTGAGTCGGGGCGTGCCCACCCCCCAAACATTCAGTACTTC. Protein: CAISESGRAHPPNIQYF.

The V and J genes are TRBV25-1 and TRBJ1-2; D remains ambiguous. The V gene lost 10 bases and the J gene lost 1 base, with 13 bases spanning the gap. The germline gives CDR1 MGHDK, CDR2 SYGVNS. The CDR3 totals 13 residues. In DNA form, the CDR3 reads TGTGCCACCTCCTGGTCACTTAACTATGGCTACACCTTC. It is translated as CATSWSLNYGYTF.

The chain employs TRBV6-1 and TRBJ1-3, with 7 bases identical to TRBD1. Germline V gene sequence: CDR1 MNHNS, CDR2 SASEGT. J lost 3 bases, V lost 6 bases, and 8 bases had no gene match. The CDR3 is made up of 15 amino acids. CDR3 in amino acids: CASSLSRDSGNTIYF. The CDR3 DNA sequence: TGTGCCAGCAGCCTATCCCGGGACAGTGGAAACACCATATATTTT.

DNA for the CDR3: TGCAGCGTTCTAACACCCGATAATTCACCCCTCCACTTT. Translated: CSVLTPDNSPLHF. The chain links TRBV29-1 to TRBJ1-6; D gene unclear. Trimming removed 5 bases from V and 5 bases from J, with 10 bases in between. Germline V gene data show CDR1 as SQVTM and CDR2 as ANQGSEA. The CDR3 spans 13 residues.

CDR3 sequence (DNA): TGTGCCAGCAGCTTGGAACCCGAGGACACTGAAGCTTTCTTT. This encodes CASSLEPEDTEAFF. The V call is TRBV5-4, the J call TRBJ1-1, with no clear D. From germline, CDR1 is SGHNT and CDR2 YYREEE (reference sequence). The CDR3 runs to 14 residues. The germline V and J ends were trimmed by 0 bases and 3 bases, with 9 bases remaining between them.

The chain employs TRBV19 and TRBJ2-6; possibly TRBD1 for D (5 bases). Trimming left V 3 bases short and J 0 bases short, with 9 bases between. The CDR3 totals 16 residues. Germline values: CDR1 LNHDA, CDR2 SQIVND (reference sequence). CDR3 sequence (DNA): TGTGCCAGTAGTATGGACACCCTCTCTGGGGCCAACGTCCTGACTTTC. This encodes CASSMDTLSGANVLTF. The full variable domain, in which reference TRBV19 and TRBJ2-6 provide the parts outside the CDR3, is DGGITQSPKYLFRKEGQNVTLSCEQNLNHDAMYWYRQDPGQGLRLIYYSQIVNDFQKGDIAEGYSVSREKKESFPLTVTSAQKNPTAFYLCASSMDTLSGANVLTFGAGSRLTVL.

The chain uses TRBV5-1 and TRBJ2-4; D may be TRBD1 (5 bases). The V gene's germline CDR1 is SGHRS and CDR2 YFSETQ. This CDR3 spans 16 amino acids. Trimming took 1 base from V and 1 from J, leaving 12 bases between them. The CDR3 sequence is CASSLTQGAAKNIQYF. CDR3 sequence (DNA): TGCGCCAGCAGCTTGACGCAGGGTGCCGCCAAAAACATTCAGTACTTC.

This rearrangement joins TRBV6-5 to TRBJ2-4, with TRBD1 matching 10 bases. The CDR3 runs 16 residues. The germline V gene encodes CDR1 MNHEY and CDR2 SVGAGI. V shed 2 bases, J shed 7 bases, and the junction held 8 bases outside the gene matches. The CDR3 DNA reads TGTGCCAGCAGTTACCCGGGCAGGGGACAGGGGAACATTCAGTACTTC. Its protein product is CASSYPGRGQGNIQYF.

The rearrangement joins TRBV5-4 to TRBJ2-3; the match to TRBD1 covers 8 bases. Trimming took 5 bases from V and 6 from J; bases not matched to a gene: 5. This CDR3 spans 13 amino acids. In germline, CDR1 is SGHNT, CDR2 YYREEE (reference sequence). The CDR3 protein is CASRPTGGDTQYF. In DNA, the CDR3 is TGTGCCAGCAGGCCTACAGGGGGGGATACGCAGTATTTT.

This CDR3 reads CASSKDQAPRILRDRVKDTEAFF. CDR3 nucleotides: TGTGCCAGCAGCAAAGATCAGGCCCCCCGAATCTTGCGGGACAGGGTTAAAGACACTGAAGCTTTCTTT. V and J are TRBV21-1 and TRBJ1-1; the DNA was not used to check the table's D call, TRBD1. TRBV21-1 is flagged as a pseudogene. The CDR3 covers 23 residues.

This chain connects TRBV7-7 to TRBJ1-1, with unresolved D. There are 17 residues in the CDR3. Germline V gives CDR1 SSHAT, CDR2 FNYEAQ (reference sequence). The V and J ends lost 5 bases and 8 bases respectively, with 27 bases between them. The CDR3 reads CASSAPEVEAPREEAFF. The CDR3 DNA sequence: TGTGCCAGCAGCGCCCCGGAGGTGGAAGCGCCTCGGGAGGAAGCTTTCTTT.

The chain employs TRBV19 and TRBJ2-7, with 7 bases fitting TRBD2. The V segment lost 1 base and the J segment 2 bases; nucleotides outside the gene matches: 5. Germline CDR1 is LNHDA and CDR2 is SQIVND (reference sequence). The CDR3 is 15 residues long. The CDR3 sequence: CASSIVAGAAYEQYF. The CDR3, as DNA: TGTGCCAGTAGTATAGTTGCGGGAGCTGCCTACGAGCAGTACTTC.

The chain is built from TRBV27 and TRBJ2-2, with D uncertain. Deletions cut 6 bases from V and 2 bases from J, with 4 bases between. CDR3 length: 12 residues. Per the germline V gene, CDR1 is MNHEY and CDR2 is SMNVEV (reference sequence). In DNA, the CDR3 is TGTGCCAGCAGGGGAAACACCGGGGAGCTGTTTTTT. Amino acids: CASRGNTGELFF.